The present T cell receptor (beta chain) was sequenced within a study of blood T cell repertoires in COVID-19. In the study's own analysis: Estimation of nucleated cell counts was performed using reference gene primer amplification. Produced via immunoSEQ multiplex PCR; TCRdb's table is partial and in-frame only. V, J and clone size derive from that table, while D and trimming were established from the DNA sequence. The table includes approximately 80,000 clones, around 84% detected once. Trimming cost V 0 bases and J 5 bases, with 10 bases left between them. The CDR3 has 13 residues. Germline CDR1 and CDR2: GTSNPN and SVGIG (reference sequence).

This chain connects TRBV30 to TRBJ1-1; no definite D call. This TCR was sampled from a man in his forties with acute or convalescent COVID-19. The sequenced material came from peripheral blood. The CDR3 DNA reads TGTGCCTGGAGTGTAATCGCGGGTACTGAAGCTTTCTTT. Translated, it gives CAWSVIAGTEAFF.